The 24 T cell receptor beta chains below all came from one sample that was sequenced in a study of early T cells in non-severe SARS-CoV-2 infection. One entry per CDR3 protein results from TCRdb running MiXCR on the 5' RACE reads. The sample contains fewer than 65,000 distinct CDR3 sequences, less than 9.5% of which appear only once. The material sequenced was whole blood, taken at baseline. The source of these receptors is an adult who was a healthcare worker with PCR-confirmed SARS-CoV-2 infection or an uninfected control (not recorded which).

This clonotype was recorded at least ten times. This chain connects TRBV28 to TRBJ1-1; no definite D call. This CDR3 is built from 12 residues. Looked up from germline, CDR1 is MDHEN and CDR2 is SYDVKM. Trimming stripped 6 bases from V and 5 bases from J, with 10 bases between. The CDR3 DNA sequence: TGTGCCAGCAGACTCGGAGGGACTGAAGCTTTCTTT. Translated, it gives CASRLGGTEAFF.

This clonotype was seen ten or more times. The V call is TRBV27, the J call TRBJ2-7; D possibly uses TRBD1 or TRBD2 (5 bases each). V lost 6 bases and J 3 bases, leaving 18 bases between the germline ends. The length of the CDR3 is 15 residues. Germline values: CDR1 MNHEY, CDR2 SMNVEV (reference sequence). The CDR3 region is CASSPLGPRGYEQYF. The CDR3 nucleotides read TGTGCCAGCAGCCCATTGGGACCACGAGGCTACGAGCAGTACTTC.

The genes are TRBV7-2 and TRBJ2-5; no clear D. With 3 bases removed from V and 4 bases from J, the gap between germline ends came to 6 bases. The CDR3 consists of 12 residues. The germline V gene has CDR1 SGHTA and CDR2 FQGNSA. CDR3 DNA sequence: TGTGCCAGCAGCTTGAACTTAGAGACCCAGTACTTC. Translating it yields CASSLNLETQYF.

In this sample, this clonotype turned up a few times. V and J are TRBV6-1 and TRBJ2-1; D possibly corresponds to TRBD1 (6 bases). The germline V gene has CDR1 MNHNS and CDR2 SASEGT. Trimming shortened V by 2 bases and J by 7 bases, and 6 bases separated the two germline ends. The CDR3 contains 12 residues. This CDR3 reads CASSETGNEQFF. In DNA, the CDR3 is TGTGCCAGCAGTGAAACAGGGAATGAGCAGTTCTTC.

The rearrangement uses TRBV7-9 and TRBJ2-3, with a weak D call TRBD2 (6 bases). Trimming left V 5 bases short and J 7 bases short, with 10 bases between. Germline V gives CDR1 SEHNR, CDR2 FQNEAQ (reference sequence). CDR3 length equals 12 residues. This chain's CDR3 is CASSGTENTQYF. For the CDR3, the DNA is TGTGCCAGCAGCGGGACTGAGAATACGCAGTATTTT.

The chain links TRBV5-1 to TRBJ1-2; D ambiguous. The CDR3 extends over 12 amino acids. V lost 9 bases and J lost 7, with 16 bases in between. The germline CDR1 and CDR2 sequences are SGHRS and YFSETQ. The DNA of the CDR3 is TGCGCCACCGGCCGGGAGGGTGGTGGCTACACCTTC. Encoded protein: CATGREGGGYTF.

The CDR3: CASSLGGGMNYEQYF. CDR3 nucleotides: TGTGCCAGCTCCTTGGGGGGAGGGATGAACTACGAGCAGTACTTC. The V call is TRBV7-8, the J call TRBJ2-7; 7 bases align to TRBD2. The CDR3 runs 15 residues. Germline V CDR1 and CDR2: SGHVS, FQNEAQ. The V segment lost 8 bases and the J segment 3 bases; nucleotides outside the gene matches: 13.

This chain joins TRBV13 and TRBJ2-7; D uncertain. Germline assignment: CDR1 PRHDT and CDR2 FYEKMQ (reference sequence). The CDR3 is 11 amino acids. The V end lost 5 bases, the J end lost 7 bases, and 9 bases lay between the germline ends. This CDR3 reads CASSRLLEQYF. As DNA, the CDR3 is TGTGCCAGCAGCAGACTTCTTGAGCAGTACTTC.

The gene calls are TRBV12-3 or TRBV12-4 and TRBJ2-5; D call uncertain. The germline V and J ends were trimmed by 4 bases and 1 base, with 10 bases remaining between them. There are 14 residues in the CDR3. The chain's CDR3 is CASSSQARQETQYF. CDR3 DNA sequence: TGTGCCAGCAGTTCCCAAGCCCGCCAAGAGACCCAGTACTTC.

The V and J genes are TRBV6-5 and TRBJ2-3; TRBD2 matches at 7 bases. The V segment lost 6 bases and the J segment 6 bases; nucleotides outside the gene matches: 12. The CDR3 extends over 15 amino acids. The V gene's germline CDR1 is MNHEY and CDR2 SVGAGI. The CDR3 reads CASRTTSSGPDTQYF. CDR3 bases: TGTGCCAGCAGGACGACTAGCTCTGGCCCCGATACGCAGTATTTT.

The CDR3 protein is CSVVGGSYNEQFF. CDR3 DNA sequence: TGCAGCGTTGTCGGCGGCTCCTACAATGAGCAGTTCTTC. The rearrangement joins TRBV29-1 to TRBJ2-1; D call uncertain. The V and J ends lost 4 bases and 0 bases respectively, with 7 bases between them. CDR1 is SQVTM, CDR2 ANQGSEA, per germline. The CDR3 is made up of 13 amino acids.

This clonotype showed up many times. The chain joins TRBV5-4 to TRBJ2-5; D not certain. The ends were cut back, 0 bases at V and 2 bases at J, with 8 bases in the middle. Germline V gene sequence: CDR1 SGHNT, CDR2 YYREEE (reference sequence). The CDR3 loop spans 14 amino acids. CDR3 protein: CASSLGLSQETQYF. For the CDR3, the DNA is TGTGCCAGCAGCTTGGGACTGAGTCAAGAGACCCAGTACTTC.

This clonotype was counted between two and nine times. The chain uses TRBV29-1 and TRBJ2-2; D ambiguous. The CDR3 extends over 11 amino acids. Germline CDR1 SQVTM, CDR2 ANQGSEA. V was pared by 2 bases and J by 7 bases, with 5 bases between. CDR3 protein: CSVEYIGELFF. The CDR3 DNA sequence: TGCAGCGTTGAATATATCGGGGAGCTGTTTTTT.

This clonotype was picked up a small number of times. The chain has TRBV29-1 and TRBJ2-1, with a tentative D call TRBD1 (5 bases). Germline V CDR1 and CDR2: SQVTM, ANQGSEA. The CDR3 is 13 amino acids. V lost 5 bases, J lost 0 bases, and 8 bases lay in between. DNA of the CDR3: TGCAGCGTTTCGACAGCCTCCTACAATGAGCAGTTCTTC. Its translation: CSVSTASYNEQFF.

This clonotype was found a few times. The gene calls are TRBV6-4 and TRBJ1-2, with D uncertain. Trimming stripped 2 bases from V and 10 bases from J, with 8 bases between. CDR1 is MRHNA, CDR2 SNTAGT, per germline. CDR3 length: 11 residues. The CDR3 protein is CASSDGRTYTF. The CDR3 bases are TGTGCCAGCAGTGACGGCAGGACCTACACCTTC.

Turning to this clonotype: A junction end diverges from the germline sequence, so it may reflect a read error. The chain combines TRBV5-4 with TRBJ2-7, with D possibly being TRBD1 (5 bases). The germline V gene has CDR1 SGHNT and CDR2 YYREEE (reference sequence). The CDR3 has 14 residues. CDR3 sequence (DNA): TGTGCCAGCAGTTTGGCTGGGCCAGCAGGGGAGCAGTACTTC. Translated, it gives CASSLAGPAGEQYF.

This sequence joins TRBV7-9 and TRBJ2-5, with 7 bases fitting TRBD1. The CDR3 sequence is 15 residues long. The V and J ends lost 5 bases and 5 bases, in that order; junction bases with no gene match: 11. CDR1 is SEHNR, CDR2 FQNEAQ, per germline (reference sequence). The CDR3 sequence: CASSVLQGISETQYF. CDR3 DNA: TGTGCCAGCAGCGTGCTACAGGGGATATCGGAGACCCAGTACTTC.

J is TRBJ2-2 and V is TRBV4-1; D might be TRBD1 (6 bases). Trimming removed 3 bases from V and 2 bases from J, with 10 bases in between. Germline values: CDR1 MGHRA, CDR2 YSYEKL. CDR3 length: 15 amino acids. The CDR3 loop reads CASSQPGVNTGELFF. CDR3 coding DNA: TGCGCCAGCAGCCAGCCAGGGGTAAACACCGGGGAGCTGTTTTTT.

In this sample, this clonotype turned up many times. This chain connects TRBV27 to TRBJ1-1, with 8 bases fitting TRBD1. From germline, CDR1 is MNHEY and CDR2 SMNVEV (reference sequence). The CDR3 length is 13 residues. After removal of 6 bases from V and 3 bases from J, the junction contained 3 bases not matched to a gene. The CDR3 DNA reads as TGTGCCAGCAGCAGGGGGCCCCACACTGAAGCTTTCTTT. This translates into CASSRGPHTEAFF.

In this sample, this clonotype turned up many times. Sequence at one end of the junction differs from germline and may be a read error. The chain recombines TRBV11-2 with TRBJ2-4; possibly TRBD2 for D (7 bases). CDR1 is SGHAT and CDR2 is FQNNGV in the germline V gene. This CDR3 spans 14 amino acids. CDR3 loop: CASSLGGARNIQYF. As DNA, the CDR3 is TGTGCCAGCAGCTTGGGGGGGGCCAGAAACATTCAGTACTTC.

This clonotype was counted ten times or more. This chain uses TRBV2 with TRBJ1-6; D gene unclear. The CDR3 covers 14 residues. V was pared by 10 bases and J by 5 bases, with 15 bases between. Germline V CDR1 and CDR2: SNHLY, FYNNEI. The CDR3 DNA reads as TGTGCCACCACGGACGGGTTCAATAATTCACCCCTCCACTTT. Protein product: CATTDGFNNSPLHF. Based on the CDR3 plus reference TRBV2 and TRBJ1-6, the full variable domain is EPEVTQTPSHQVTQMGQEVILRCVPISNHLYFYWYRQILGQKVEFLVSFYNNEISEKSEIFDDQFSVERPDGSNFTLKIRSTKLEDSAMYFCATTDGFNNSPLHFGNGTRLTVT.

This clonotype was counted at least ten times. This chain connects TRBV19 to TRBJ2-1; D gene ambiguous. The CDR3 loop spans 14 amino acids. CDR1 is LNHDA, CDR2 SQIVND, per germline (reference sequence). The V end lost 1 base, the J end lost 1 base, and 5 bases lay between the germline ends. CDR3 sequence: CASSIGGSYNEQFF. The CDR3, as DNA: TGTGCCAGTAGTATAGGGGGATCCTACAATGAGCAGTTCTTC.

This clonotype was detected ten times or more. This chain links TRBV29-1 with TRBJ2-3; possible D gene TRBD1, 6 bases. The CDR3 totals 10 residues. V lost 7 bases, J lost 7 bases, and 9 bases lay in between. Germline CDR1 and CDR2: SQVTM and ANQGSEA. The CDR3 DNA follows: TGCAGCGGCCGGGACAATACGCAGTATTTT. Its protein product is CSGRDNTQYF.

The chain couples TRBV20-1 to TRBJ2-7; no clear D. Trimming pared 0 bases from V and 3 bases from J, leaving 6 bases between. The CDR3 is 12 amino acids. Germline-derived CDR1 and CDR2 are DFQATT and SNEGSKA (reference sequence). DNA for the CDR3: TGCAGTGCTAGAGATGACTTCTACGAGCAGTACTTC. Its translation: CSARDDFYEQYF.